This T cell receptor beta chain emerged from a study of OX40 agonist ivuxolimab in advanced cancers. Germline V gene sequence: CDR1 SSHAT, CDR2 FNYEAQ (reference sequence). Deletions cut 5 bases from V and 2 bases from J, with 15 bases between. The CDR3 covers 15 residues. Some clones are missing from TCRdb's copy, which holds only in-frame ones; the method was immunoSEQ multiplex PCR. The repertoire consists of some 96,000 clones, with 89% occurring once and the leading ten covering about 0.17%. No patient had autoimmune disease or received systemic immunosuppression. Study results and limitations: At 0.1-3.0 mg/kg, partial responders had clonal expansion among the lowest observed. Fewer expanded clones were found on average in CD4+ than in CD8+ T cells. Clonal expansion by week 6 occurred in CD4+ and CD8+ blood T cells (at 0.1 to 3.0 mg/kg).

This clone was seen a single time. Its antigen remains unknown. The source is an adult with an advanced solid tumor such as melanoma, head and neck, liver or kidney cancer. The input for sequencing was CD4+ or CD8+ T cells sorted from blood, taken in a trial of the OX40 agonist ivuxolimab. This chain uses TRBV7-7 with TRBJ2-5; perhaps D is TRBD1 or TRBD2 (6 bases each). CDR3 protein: CASSPLRRGQETQYF. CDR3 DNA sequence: TGTGCCAGCAGCCCACTACGGAGGGGGCAAGAGACCCAGTACTTC.